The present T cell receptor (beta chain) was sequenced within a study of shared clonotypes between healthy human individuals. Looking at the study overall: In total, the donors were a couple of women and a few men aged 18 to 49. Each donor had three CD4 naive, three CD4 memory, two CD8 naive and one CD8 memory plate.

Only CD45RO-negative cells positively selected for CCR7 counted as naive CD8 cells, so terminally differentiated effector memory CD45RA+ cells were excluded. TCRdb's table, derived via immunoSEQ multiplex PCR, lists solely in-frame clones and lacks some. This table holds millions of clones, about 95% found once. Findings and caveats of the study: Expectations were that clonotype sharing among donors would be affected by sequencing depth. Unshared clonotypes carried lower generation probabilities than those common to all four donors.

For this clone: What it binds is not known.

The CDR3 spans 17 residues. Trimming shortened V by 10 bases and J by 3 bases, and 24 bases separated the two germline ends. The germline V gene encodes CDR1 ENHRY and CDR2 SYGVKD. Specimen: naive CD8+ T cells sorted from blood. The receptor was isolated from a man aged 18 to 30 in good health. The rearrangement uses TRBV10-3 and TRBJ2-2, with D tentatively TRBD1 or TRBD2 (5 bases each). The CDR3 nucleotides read TGTGCCACCCAGTCCCCCCCGGTGGGGGTGGACACCGGGGAGCTGTTTTTT. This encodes CATQSPPVGVDTGELFF.